Below, 27 T cell receptor beta chains from the same sample are listed, as sequenced in a study of yellow fever vaccine responses in identical twins. TCRdb called the RT-PCR reads again in MiXCR, with one record for every CDR3 protein. The table lists about 11,000 distinct CDR3 sequences, 77% of them singletons. This material consisted of T cells from blood (PBMCs), unsorted or a sorted subset (not recorded which), taken before or after yellow fever vaccination (not recorded which). The receptors were sampled from a woman aged 18 to 35 who received the yellow fever vaccine.

The chain has TRBV11-1 and TRBJ1-2, with D maybe TRBD1 (5 bases). With 5 bases removed from V and 6 bases from J, the gap between germline ends came to 13 bases. Germline V gene data show CDR1 as SGHAT and CDR2 as FQDESV (reference sequence). The CDR3 has 13 amino acids. The CDR3 sequence: CASSHPRGNGYTF. The CDR3 DNA reads TGTGCCAGCAGCCATCCACGGGGGAATGGCTACACCTTC.

This rearrangement joins TRBV7-9 to TRBJ1-2; perhaps TRBD1 as D (5 bases). The V gene's germline CDR1 is SEHNR and CDR2 FQNEAQ (reference sequence). V was shortened by 5 bases and J by 3 bases, with 10 bases between the two germline ends. The CDR3 covers 13 residues. The CDR3 spells CASSQGGYYGYTF. DNA of the CDR3: TGTGCCAGCAGCCAGGGCGGATACTATGGCTACACCTTC.

Only a few counts were recorded for this clonotype. The chain carries TRBV13 and TRBJ2-7; possible D gene TRBD2, 5 bases. With 10 bases removed from V and 5 bases from J, the gap between germline ends came to 18 bases. The V gene's germline CDR1 is PRHDT and CDR2 FYEKMQ (reference sequence). The CDR3 sequence is 13 residues long. Written as DNA, the CDR3 is TGTGCCACTTGGGCGGGTTTTGCGGACGAGCAGTACTTC. It specifies CATWAGFADEQYF.

The chain has TRBV23-1 and TRBJ2-3, with TRBD2 matching 9 bases. TRBV23-1 is sorted into the ORF group, with uncertain function. There are 15 residues in the CDR3. J gave up 2 bases and V 6 bases, and 6 bases lay outside the gene matches. In DNA, the CDR3 is TGCGCCAGCAGGGTTAGCGGGAGTAACACAGATACGCAGTATTTT. It is translated as CASRVSGSNTDTQYF.

This clonotype was recorded once. This chain links TRBV2 with TRBJ2-7; D uncertain. CDR1 and CDR2 (germline): SNHLY, FYNNEI. The CDR3 contains 12 residues. Trimming pared 3 bases from V and 5 bases from J, leaving 8 bases between. This CDR3 is CASSDFRDEQYV. In DNA form, the CDR3 reads TGTGCCAGCAGTGATTTTAGGGACGAGCAGTACGTC.

The gene calls are TRBV15 and TRBJ2-3; D gene uncertain. V lost 0 bases and J 3 bases, leaving 10 bases between the germline ends. This CDR3 is built from 15 residues. Germline CDR1 reads LNHNV; CDR2 reads YYDKDF (reference sequence). The DNA for the CDR3 is TGTGCCACCAGCAGAGAAATCGAGGCAACAGATACGCAGTATTTT. Translation gives CATSREIEATDTQYF.

This chain connects TRBV19 to TRBJ2-5; D ambiguous. V dropped 3 bases and J dropped 2 bases, with 7 bases sitting between them. This CDR3 spans 13 amino acids. CDR1 LNHDA and CDR2 SQIVND come from the germline V gene (reference sequence). For the CDR3, the DNA is TGTGCCAGTAGTATGTGGCGTCAAGAGACCCAGTACTTC. It codes for CASSMWRQETQYF.

This chain uses TRBV12-3 or TRBV12-4 with TRBJ2-7; D is unclear. The CDR3 sequence is 14 residues long. The V end was cut by 6 bases, the J end by 1 base, with 13 bases between. CDR3 DNA: TGTGCCAGCAGCGCCGGTGGCATATCCTACGAGCAGTACTTC. Protein: CASSAGGISYEQYF.

J is TRBJ2-1 and V is TRBV10-3, with 7 bases fitting TRBD1. With V trimmed by 2 bases and J by 6 bases, 13 bases remained unmatched. Germline values: CDR1 ENHRY, CDR2 SYGVKD. This CDR3 has 17 residues. The CDR3 sequence: CAISEPNHQGQFNEQFF. The CDR3 nucleotides read TGTGCCATCAGTGAGCCAAACCATCAGGGACAGTTCAATGAGCAGTTCTTC.

The chain is built from TRBV5-5 and TRBJ2-1; TRBD2 matches at 9 bases. This CDR3 has 15 amino acids. CDR1 SGHKS and CDR2 YYEKEE come from the germline V gene (reference sequence). The V gene end was trimmed by 4 bases and the J gene end by 5 bases; junction bases not matched to a gene: 7. The CDR3 is CASSQGGGENNEQFF. CDR3 in DNA: TGTGCCAGCAGCCAAGGCGGGGGGGAGAACAATGAGCAGTTCTTC.

The chain carries TRBV10-2 and TRBJ2-1; 10 positions agree with TRBD2. The CDR3 runs to 17 residues. Germline CDR1 and CDR2: WSHSY and SAAADI. With 3 bases clipped from V and 0 bases from J, the junction kept 5 bases outside the gene matches. In DNA form, the CDR3 reads TGCGCCAGCAGTGACTTGGCTAGCGGGAGCTCCTACAATGAGCAGTTCTTC. Translating gives CASSDLASGSSYNEQFF.

This clonotype was seen once. This chain links TRBV11-2 with TRBJ2-5; 9 bases fit TRBD2. Per the germline V gene, CDR1 is SGHAT and CDR2 is FQNNGV. Losses at the gene ends were 4 bases for V and 5 bases for J; bases not matched to a gene: 8. This CDR3 has 15 residues. The CDR3 spells CASSSRGLAGETQYF. CDR3 sequence (DNA): TGTGCCAGCAGCTCGAGGGGACTAGCCGGGGAGACCCAGTACTTC.

The chain has TRBV15 and TRBJ2-1; D is possibly TRBD1 (5 bases). The CDR3 has 14 residues. From germline, CDR1 is LNHNV and CDR2 YYDKDF (reference sequence). V gave up 0 bases and J gave up 3 bases, with 6 bases separating them. The CDR3 sequence is CATSRETDYNEQFF. Written as DNA, the CDR3 is TGTGCCACCAGCAGAGAGACAGACTACAATGAGCAGTTCTTC.

This clonotype was seen only a few times. CDR3 protein: CASSPYGPQGEQYF. CDR3 DNA sequence: TGTGCCAGCAGCCCCTATGGGCCCCAAGGGGAGCAGTACTTC. The rearrangement links TRBV7-9 to TRBJ2-7; no clear D. Germline CDR1 is SEHNR and CDR2 is FQNEAQ (reference sequence). The CDR3 loop spans 14 amino acids. Trimming shortened V by 5 bases and J by 7 bases, and 18 bases separated the two germline ends.

The V gene is TRBV11-1, the J gene TRBJ2-2, with D perhaps TRBD2 (7 bases). Germline V lookup: CDR1 SGHAT, CDR2 FQDESV (reference sequence). Trimming pared 5 bases from V and 0 bases from J, leaving 22 bases between. The CDR3 sequence is 19 residues long. For the CDR3, the DNA is TGTGCCAGCAGCCGGCGCGCGACGGGGGGCGCACCGAACACCGGGGAGCTGTTTTTT. It translates to CASSRRATGGAPNTGELFF. The full variable domain, with the rest looked up from reference TRBV11-1 and TRBJ2-2, is EAEVAQSPRYKITEKSQAVAFWCDPISGHATLYWYRQILGQGPELLVQFQDESVVDDSQLPKDRFSAERLKGVDSTLKIQPAELGDSAMYLCASSRRATGGAPNTGELFFGEGSRLTVL.

The gene calls are TRBV18 and TRBJ2-3, with TRBD1 matching over 11 bases. CDR1 and CDR2 (germline): KGHSH, LQKENI. J was trimmed by 4 bases and V by 4 bases; bases with no gene match: 7. The CDR3 is 16 amino acids. The chain's CDR3 is CASSHTDRGQSDTQYF. DNA for the CDR3: TGTGCCAGCTCACACACGGACAGGGGGCAATCAGATACGCAGTATTTT.

The V and J genes are TRBV2 and TRBJ2-7; D is tentatively TRBD1 or TRBD2 (5 bases each). The germline V and J ends were trimmed by 4 bases and 6 bases, with 19 bases remaining between them. Germline values: CDR1 SNHLY, CDR2 FYNNEI. This CDR3 contains 15 residues. The CDR3 DNA reads TGTGCCAGCAGTGTCGGGGCGTTTCTCCCCTTCGAGCAGTACGTC. It translates to CASSVGAFLPFEQYV.

This chain joins TRBV9 and TRBJ2-1; 14 bases map to TRBD2. Unmatched junction bases numbered 5, after V lost 3 bases and J lost 6 bases. The germline V gene has CDR1 SGDLS and CDR2 YYNGEE. The CDR3 loop spans 16 amino acids. The chain's CDR3 is CASSERLAGGPNEQFF. CDR3 nucleotides: TGTGCCAGCAGCGAAAGACTAGCGGGAGGGCCCAATGAGCAGTTCTTC.

The rearrangement uses TRBV11-1 and TRBJ1-2, with D tentatively TRBD1 (5 bases). The CDR3 totals 14 residues. The germline V gene encodes CDR1 SGHAT and CDR2 FQDESV (reference sequence). V was trimmed by 4 bases and J by 8 bases, leaving 17 bases between them. For the CDR3, the DNA is TGTGCCAGCAGCTCAACCCGGGACCGTCGGGGCTACACCTTC. This gives the protein CASSSTRDRRGYTF.

This chain joins TRBV4-1 and TRBJ1-3; unclear D gene. V was shortened by 3 bases and J by 0 bases, with 15 bases between the two germline ends. Germline CDR1 and CDR2: MGHRA and YSYEKL. This CDR3 has 17 residues. CDR3 residues: CASSQYFREFSGNTIYF. In DNA form, the CDR3 reads TGCGCCAGCAGCCAGTACTTCCGGGAGTTCTCTGGAAACACCATATATTTT.

The CDR3 sequence: CASSLGFLAGDEADTQYF. The CDR3 region has the DNA TGTGCCAGCAGCTTAGGCTTTTTAGCGGGAGATGAGGCAGATACGCAGTATTTT. This chain links TRBV7-6 with TRBJ2-3; TRBD2 matches 9 bases. The germline V gene has CDR1 SGHVS and CDR2 FNYEAQ. Germline trimming cut 1 base from V and 4 bases from J; bases unmatched to any gene: 12. CDR3 length equals 18 residues.

V gene TRBV19 combines with J gene TRBJ1-2; D gene uncertain. Trimming took 7 bases from V and 8 from J, leaving 14 bases between them. Germline assignment: CDR1 LNHDA and CDR2 SQIVND (reference sequence). The CDR3 runs to 12 residues. The CDR3 sequence is CASITATGGYTF. The CDR3 DNA follows: TGTGCCAGTATAACCGCCACGGGAGGCTACACCTTC.

The rearrangement uses TRBV28 and TRBJ2-7; D uncertain. Germline CDR1 reads MDHEN; CDR2 reads SYDVKM. With 6 bases removed from V and 3 bases from J, the gap between germline ends came to 3 bases. This CDR3 is built from 10 residues. CDR3 nucleotide sequence: TGTGCCAGCAGCCACTACGAGCAGTACTTC. The encoded protein is CASSHYEQYF.

This rearrangement joins TRBV11-1 to TRBJ2-2, with D possibly being TRBD1 (6 bases). Trimming took 5 bases from V and 5 from J, leaving 15 bases between them. CDR1 SGHAT and CDR2 FQDESV come from the germline V gene (reference sequence). The CDR3 contains 15 residues. The CDR3 loop reads CASSPLAGVTGELFF. The CDR3 bases are TGTGCCAGCAGCCCCCTGGCAGGGGTAACCGGGGAGCTGTTTTTT.

Remarks on this clonotype: The junction differs from germline at one of its ends, possibly a read error. V usage is TRBV2 and J usage is TRBJ1-4, with TRBD1 as a possible D gene (5 bases). In germline, CDR1 is SNHLY, CDR2 FYNNEI. The CDR3 sequence is 15 residues long. The CDR3 region has the DNA TGTGCCAGCAGCGAAGGCGAGGGGTCGAATGAAAAACTGTTTTTT. The encoded protein is CASSEGEGSNEKLFF. The variable domain in full, completed from reference TRBV2 and TRBJ1-4, reads EPEVTQTPSHQVTQMGQEVILRCVPISNHLYFYWYRQILGQKVEFLVSFYNNEISEKSEIFDDQFSVERPDGSNFTLKIRSTKLEDSAMYFCASSEGEGSNEKLFFGSGTQLSVL.

The rearrangement joins TRBV28 to TRBJ2-2, with 10 bases aligning to TRBD1. V lost 6 bases, J lost 3 bases, and 7 bases stayed unmatched. Looked up from germline, CDR1 is MDHEN and CDR2 is SYDVKM. The CDR3 has 16 residues. This CDR3 reads CASRRDRGYYTGELFF. Written as DNA, the CDR3 is TGTGCCAGCAGACGGGACAGGGGTTACTACACCGGGGAGCTGTTTTTT.

The genes are TRBV12-3 or TRBV12-4 and TRBJ2-3; D is perhaps TRBD1 or TRBD2 (5 bases each). The V gene lost 6 bases and the J gene lost 0 bases, with 7 bases spanning the gap. The CDR3 totals 13 residues. CDR3 region: CASSRDSTDTQYF. The CDR3 DNA is TGTGCCAGCAGCAGGGACAGCACAGATACGCAGTATTTT.